These 17 T cell receptor beta chains came from one sample sequenced in a study of blood T cell repertoires in COVID-19. Sequencing was performed with immunoSEQ multiplex PCR; in TCRdb, only in-frame clones are kept and a portion is missing. The table has approximately 170,000 clones, roughly 85% seen once. The sequenced sample consisted of peripheral blood. These receptors were obtained from a woman older than 75 with acute or convalescent COVID-19.

The chain carries TRBV4-3 and TRBJ1-5; tentatively, D is TRBD1 (6 bases). There are 15 residues in the CDR3. Germline assignment: CDR1 LGHNA and CDR2 YSLEER. V was cut by 0 bases and J by 6 bases, with 12 bases left in between. The CDR3 coding sequence is TGCGCCAGCAGCCAAGATAAGACAGGCCTTCAGCCCCAGCATTTT. This encodes CASSQDKTGLQPQHF.

The genes are TRBV2 and TRBJ2-7, with 7 bases matching TRBD2. This CDR3 has 16 amino acids. Losses at the gene ends were 3 bases for V and 3 bases for J; bases not matched to a gene: 11. Per germline, CDR1 SNHLY and CDR2 FYNNEI. This CDR3 is CASSDLWGGGRYEQYF. In nucleotides, the CDR3 is TGTGCCAGCAGTGATCTTTGGGGGGGAGGGCGCTACGAGCAGTACTTC.

J is TRBJ2-3 and V is TRBV9; a possible D gene is TRBD2 (6 bases). Germline V gives CDR1 SGDLS, CDR2 YYNGEE. The ends were cut back, 3 bases at V and 1 base at J, with 9 bases in the middle. This CDR3 has 14 residues. CDR3 in DNA: TGTGCCAGCAGCGCGGGACTCCGCACAGATACGCAGTATTTT. Its protein product is CASSAGLRTDTQYF.

The rearrangement uses TRBV5-1 and TRBJ1-1; a weak D match, TRBD1 (5 bases). Germline V gene sequence: CDR1 SGHRS, CDR2 YFSETQ. Deletions cut 0 bases from V and 8 bases from J, with 17 bases between. This CDR3 contains 15 residues. The CDR3 here is CASSLDGRALGEAFF. The CDR3 DNA is TGCGCCAGCAGCTTGGATGGCAGGGCCCTGGGAGAAGCTTTCTTT.

This clone was picked up a small number of times. This chain uses TRBV6-6 with TRBJ2-1; D gene uncertain. Germline V lookup: CDR1 MNHNY, CDR2 SVGAGI (reference sequence). The CDR3 is made up of 16 amino acids. Trimming took 0 bases from V and 0 from J, leaving 9 bases between them. CDR3 sequence reads: CASSYSILSSYNEQFF. The CDR3 nucleotides read TGTGCCAGCAGTTACTCGATTCTCAGCTCCTACAATGAGCAGTTCTTC.

In its sample, this clone was seen once. The chain combines TRBV19 with TRBJ2-5; D is perhaps TRBD1 (5 bases). CDR1 and CDR2 from the germline V gene are LNHDA and SQIVND (reference sequence). CDR3 length: 16 amino acids. V dropped 5 bases and J dropped 2 bases, with 18 bases sitting between them. The CDR3 is CASSLRRGQSQETQYF. In nucleotides, the CDR3 is TGTGCCAGTAGTCTTCGTCGCGGACAAAGTCAAGAGACCCAGTACTTC.

This clone was counted only a few times. V and J are TRBV9 and TRBJ1-5; 8 bases are a match to TRBD1. J gave up 5 bases and V 4 bases, and 8 bases lay outside the gene matches. The CDR3 covers 15 residues. The germline V gene has CDR1 SGDLS and CDR2 YYNGEE. In nucleotides, the CDR3 is TGTGCCAGCAGCCCCAACCCGACAGGGGATCAGCCCCAGCATTTT. Its translation: CASSPNPTGDQPQHF. The whole variable domain, filled in from reference TRBV9 and TRBJ1-5, reads DSGVTQTPKHLITATGQRVTLRCSPRSGDLSVYWYQQSLDQGLQFLIQYYNGEERAKGNILERFSAQQFPDLHSELNLSSLELGDSALYFCASSPNPTGDQPQHFGDGTRLSIL.

The chain links TRBV6-1 to TRBJ2-7, with D possibly matching TRBD2 (7 bases). The CDR3 is 15 residues long. Deletions cut 3 bases from V and 8 bases from J, with 20 bases between. The germline gives CDR1 MNHNS, CDR2 SASEGT. DNA for the CDR3: TGTGCCAGCAGTGACATGGCTAGCGGAGGGGGTCAGCAGTACTTC. Protein product: CASSDMASGGGQQYF.

The chain has TRBV6-2 or TRBV6-3 and TRBJ2-2, with D possibly TRBD2 on 5 matching bases. V was cut by 3 bases and J by 0 bases, with 8 bases left in between. The V gene's germline CDR1 is MNHEY and CDR2 SVGEGT. The CDR3 runs to 15 residues. CDR3 residues: CASSYSVTNTGELFF. The CDR3 DNA is TGTGCCAGCAGTTATAGCGTAACGAACACCGGGGAGCTGTTTTTT.

The chain couples TRBV28 to TRBJ1-5, with 9 nucleotides matching TRBD1. The CDR3 length is 17 residues. CDR1 and CDR2 (germline): MDHEN, SYDVKM. J was trimmed by 3 bases and V by 3 bases; bases with no gene match: 9. CDR3 bases: TGTGCCAGCAGTTTCCTTCCGGGACAGGGATACAATCAGCCCCAGCATTTT. This encodes CASSFLPGQGYNQPQHF.

The chain carries TRBV6-1 and TRBJ1-1; 7 bases match TRBD1. Germline loops: CDR1 MNHNS, CDR2 SASEGT. The CDR3 runs to 17 residues. The junction had 9 bases not matched to a gene; V was cut back by 2 bases and J by 0 bases. The CDR3 is CASSELGTAKVNTEAFF. The CDR3 DNA sequence: TGTGCCAGCAGTGAACTTGGGACAGCTAAAGTGAACACTGAAGCTTTCTTT.

The sample holds a few counts of this clone. This chain links TRBV18 with TRBJ1-1; tentatively, D is TRBD1 (6 bases). V dropped 3 bases and J dropped 5 bases, with 16 bases sitting between them. The CDR3 spans 15 residues. Germline V gives CDR1 KGHSH, CDR2 LQKENI. The CDR3 loop reads CASSPRTVRETEAFF. CDR3 nucleotide sequence: TGTGCCAGCTCACCGCGGACAGTTCGTGAAACTGAAGCTTTCTTT. Drawing the rest from reference TRBV18 and TRBJ1-1, the complete variable domain is NAGVMQNPRHLVRRRGQEARLRCSPMKGHSHVYWYRQLPEEGLKFMVYLQKENIIDESGMPKERFSAEFPKEGPSILRIQQVVRGDSAAYFCASSPRTVRETEAFFGQGTRLTVV.

This sequence joins TRBV19 and TRBJ2-4; 7 nucleotides agree with TRBD1. Unmatched junction bases numbered 11, after V lost 8 bases and J lost 7 bases. Looked up from germline, CDR1 is LNHDA and CDR2 is SQIVND (reference sequence). The CDR3 runs to 14 residues. CDR3 residues: CASARDRSINIQYF. Here the CDR3 DNA reads TGTGCCAGTGCGAGGGACAGAAGTATCAACATTCAGTACTTC.

The rearrangement joins TRBV6-1 to TRBJ2-5; TRBD1 agrees at 7 bases. This CDR3 spans 14 amino acids. The V gene's germline CDR1 is MNHNS and CDR2 SASEGT. With 5 bases clipped from V and 4 bases from J, the junction kept 7 bases outside the gene matches. The CDR3 spells CASSRVGQTETQYF. The CDR3 DNA reads as TGTGCCAGCAGTCGCGTGGGACAGACAGAGACCCAGTACTTC.

This clone was picked up one time. The chain joins TRBV12-3 or TRBV12-4 to TRBJ1-5; possible D gene TRBD1, 6 bases. CDR3 length: 13 residues. V lost 5 bases and J lost 8, with 13 bases in between. The CDR3 sequence: CASSQGWNEPQHF. In DNA, the CDR3 is TGTGCCAGCAGTCAGGGGTGGAATGAGCCCCAGCATTTT.

V gene TRBV9 combines with J gene TRBJ1-2; TRBD1 aligns across 9 bases. The CDR3 runs to 14 residues. V lost 6 bases to trimming and J lost 8 bases; unmatched junction nucleotides: 11. Germline lookup yields CDR1 SGDLS and CDR2 YYNGEE. The CDR3 here is CASTKEEGTGGYTF. DNA of the CDR3: TGTGCCAGCACGAAAGAGGAAGGGACAGGGGGCTACACCTTC.

The chain has TRBV3-1 (or the pseudogene TRBV3-2) and TRBJ1-2; TRBD1 matches 8 bases. V lost 0 bases, J lost 8 bases, and 5 bases stayed unmatched. Per the germline V gene, CDR1 is LGHDT and CDR2 is YNNKEL (reference sequence). The CDR3 runs 14 residues. The CDR3 here is CASSQDGRGLGYTF. As DNA, the CDR3 is TGTGCCAGCAGCCAAGATGGCAGGGGGCTGGGCTACACCTTC.